The 12 T cell receptor beta chains in this list originate from one sample, sequenced in a study of CD8+CD57+ T cells in acquired aplastic anemia. TCR beta VDJ combinations and CDR3 sequences were profiled from genomic DNA. TCRdb independently ran MiXCR on the reads; one entry per CDR3 protein. The repertoire includes 170,000 or so distinct CDR3 sequences, 63% of them detected once, and about 39% sits in the top ten. Patients chosen for sequencing had shown CD8+CD57+ cell expansion by flow cytometry. The material sequenced was sorted CD4+, CD8+, or CD8+CD57+ T cells (not recorded which) from PBMCs. The receptor set was obtained from a human donor with aplastic anemia.

The V call is TRBV20-1, the J call TRBJ2-2; D remains unclear. The CDR3 totals 15 residues. With 0 bases removed from V and 0 bases from J, the gap between germline ends came to 8 bases. Germline CDR1 is DFQATT and CDR2 is SNEGSKA (reference sequence). CDR3 protein: CSAREGRSNTGELFF. CDR3 DNA sequence: TGCAGTGCTAGAGAGGGCAGGTCGAACACCGGGGAGCTGTTTTTT.

The J gene is TRBJ2-5, the V gene TRBV9; possibly TRBD1 or TRBD2 for D (6 bases each). CDR1 SGDLS and CDR2 YYNGEE come from the germline V gene. The CDR3 is 14 residues long. The V gene lost 0 bases and the J gene lost 5 bases, with 11 bases spanning the gap. The CDR3, as DNA: TGTGCCAGCAGCGTAGCAGGGGCGGGGGAGACCCAGTACTTC. Amino acid sequence: CASSVAGAGETQYF.

This rearrangement joins TRBV19 to TRBJ2-1, with a tentative D call TRBD1 (6 bases). Looked up from germline, CDR1 is LNHDA and CDR2 is SQIVND (reference sequence). This CDR3 spans 12 amino acids. The V end was cut by 4 bases, the J end by 7 bases, with 8 bases between. CDR3 in amino acids: CASSTQGNEQFF. In nucleotides, the CDR3 is TGTGCCAGTAGTACACAGGGTAATGAGCAGTTCTTC.

This chain uses TRBV7-9 with TRBJ2-3; no definite D call. CDR1 and CDR2 (germline): SEHNR, FQNEAQ (reference sequence). The CDR3 length is 12 residues. V was clipped by 7 bases and J by 1 base, with 6 bases between them. CDR3 loop: CASNQGTDTQYF. The CDR3 nucleotides are TGTGCCAGCAATCAAGGCACAGATACGCAGTATTTT.

The CDR3 loop reads CASREGRNYGYTF. In DNA form, the CDR3 reads TGTGCCAGCAGGGAGGGACGGAACTATGGCTACACCTTC. The gene calls are TRBV6-1 and TRBJ1-2; D is possibly TRBD1 (5 bases). CDR1 is MNHNS, CDR2 SASEGT, per germline. Trimming removed 6 bases at V and 2 bases at J, with 10 bases between. This CDR3 has 13 residues.

The chain couples TRBV9 to TRBJ1-1, with D hard to call. The length of the CDR3 is 15 residues. In germline, CDR1 is SGDLS, CDR2 YYNGEE. V was clipped by 0 bases and J by 2 bases, with 11 bases between them. The CDR3 reads CASSVGSNANTEAFF. CDR3 coding DNA: TGTGCCAGCAGCGTAGGGTCGAACGCAAACACTGAAGCTTTCTTT.

This clonotype has ten or more counts. This chain connects TRBV3-1 to TRBJ1-6; D not resolved. V was clipped by 1 base and J by 9 bases, with 10 bases between them. The CDR3 is 14 residues long. Germline CDR1 is LGHDT and CDR2 is YNNKEL (reference sequence). CDR3 sequence reads: CASSQGQRSSPLHF. In DNA, the CDR3 is TGTGCCAGCAGCCAAGGGCAGCGGAGTTCACCCCTCCACTTT.

This clonotype showed up just a few times. This rearrangement joins TRBV19 to TRBJ2-5; D not resolved. The CDR3 is 11 residues long. Trimming took off 3 bases at V and 5 bases at J, with 4 bases between the two ends. Germline lookup yields CDR1 LNHDA and CDR2 SQIVND (reference sequence). The chain's CDR3 is CASSIRETQYF. In nucleotides, the CDR3 is TGTGCCAGTAGTATCCGGGAGACCCAGTACTTC.

The genes are TRBV7-9 and TRBJ2-1; D call uncertain. The V gene lost 5 bases and the J gene lost 7 bases, with 21 bases spanning the gap. CDR1 and CDR2 (germline): SEHNR, FQNEAQ (reference sequence). The CDR3 sequence is 16 residues long. The CDR3 bases are TGTGCCAGCAGCCCCTTCGGTCAAGCGACTGAAAATGAGCAGTTCTTC. This codes for CASSPFGQATENEQFF.

The rearrangement links TRBV15 to TRBJ2-1, with 7 bases aligning to TRBD1. Germline assignment: CDR1 LNHNV and CDR2 YYDKDF (reference sequence). CDR3 length: 17 residues. V was pared by 1 base and J by 6 bases, with 12 bases of the junction left unmatched. CDR3 in DNA: TGTGCCACCAGCAGAGTAGTTGTGGGGACAGTCGGCAATGAGCAGTTCTTC. Translation gives CATSRVVVGTVGNEQFF.

The chain combines TRBV19 with TRBJ2-3, with D possibly being TRBD1 or TRBD2 (5 bases each). This CDR3 has 17 amino acids. Trimming left V 6 bases short and J 2 bases short, with 21 bases between. The germline V gene has CDR1 LNHDA and CDR2 SQIVND (reference sequence). CDR3 sequence: CASSLLPGPQTTDTQYF. CDR3 in DNA: TGTGCCAGTAGCCTACTTCCGGGACCCCAAACCACAGATACGCAGTATTTT.

The V and J genes are TRBV19 and TRBJ1-4; no definite D call. Trimming stripped 7 bases from V and 8 bases from J, with 14 bases between. Germline CDR1 LNHDA, CDR2 SQIVND (reference sequence). This CDR3 comprises 13 residues. In nucleotides, the CDR3 is TGTGCCAGTAATCGGGGAGTGGGAGAAAAACTGTTTTTT. Protein product: CASNRGVGEKLFF. Full variable domain (missing parts from reference TRBV19 and TRBJ1-4): DGGITQSPKYLFRKEGQNVTLSCEQNLNHDAMYWYRQDPGQGLRLIYYSQIVNDFQKGDIAEGYSVSREKKESFPLTVTSAQKNPTAFYLCASNRGVGEKLFFGSGTQLSVL.